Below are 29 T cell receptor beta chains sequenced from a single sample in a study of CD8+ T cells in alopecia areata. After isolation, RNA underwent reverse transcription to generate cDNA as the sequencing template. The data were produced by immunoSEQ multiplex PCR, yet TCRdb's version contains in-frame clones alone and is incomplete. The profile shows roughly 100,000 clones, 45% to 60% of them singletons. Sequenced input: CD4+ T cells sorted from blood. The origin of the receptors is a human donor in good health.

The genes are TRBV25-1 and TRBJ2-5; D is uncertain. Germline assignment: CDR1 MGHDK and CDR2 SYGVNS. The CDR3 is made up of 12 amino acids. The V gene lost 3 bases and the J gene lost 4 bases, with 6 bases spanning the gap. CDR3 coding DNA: TGTGCCAGCAGTGATTTGGTAGAGACCCAGTACTTC. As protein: CASSDLVETQYF.

As DNA, the CDR3 is TGCAGCGCTGGAGCTGGTGGCGGGGTGAACACCGGGGAGCTGTTTTTT. Its translation: CSAGAGGGVNTGELFF. The rearrangement joins TRBV29-1 to TRBJ2-2; the D gene is possibly TRBD2 (6 bases). V was clipped by 7 bases and J by 1 base, with 19 bases between them. The CDR3 has 16 residues. From germline, CDR1 is SQVTM and CDR2 ANQGSEA.

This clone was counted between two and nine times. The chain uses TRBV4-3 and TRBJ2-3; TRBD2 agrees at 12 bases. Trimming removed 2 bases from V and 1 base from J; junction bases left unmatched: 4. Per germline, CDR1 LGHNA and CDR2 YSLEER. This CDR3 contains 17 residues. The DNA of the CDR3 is TGCGCCAGCAGCCAACAGCGGACTAGCGGGGGCACAGATACGCAGTATTTT. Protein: CASSQQRTSGGTDTQYF.

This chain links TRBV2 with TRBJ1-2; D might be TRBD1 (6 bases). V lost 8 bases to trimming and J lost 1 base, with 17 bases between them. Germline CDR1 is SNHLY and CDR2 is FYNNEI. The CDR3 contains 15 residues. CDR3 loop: CASAQQGALNYGYTF. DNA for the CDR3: TGTGCCAGCGCACAACAGGGTGCACTTAACTATGGCTACACCTTC.

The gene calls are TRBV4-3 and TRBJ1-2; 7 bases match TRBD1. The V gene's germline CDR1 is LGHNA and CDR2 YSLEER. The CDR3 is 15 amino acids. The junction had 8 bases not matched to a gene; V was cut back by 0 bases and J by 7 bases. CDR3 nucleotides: TGCGCCAGCAGCCAAGAGTACAGGGGAGTGGGTGGCTACACCTTC. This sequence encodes CASSQEYRGVGGYTF.

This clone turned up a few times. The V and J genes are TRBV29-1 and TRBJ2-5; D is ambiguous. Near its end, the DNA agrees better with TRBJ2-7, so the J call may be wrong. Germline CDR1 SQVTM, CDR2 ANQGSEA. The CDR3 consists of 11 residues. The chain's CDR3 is CSVEDPYEQYF. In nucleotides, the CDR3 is TGCAGCGTTGAAGATCCCTACGAGCAGTACTTC.

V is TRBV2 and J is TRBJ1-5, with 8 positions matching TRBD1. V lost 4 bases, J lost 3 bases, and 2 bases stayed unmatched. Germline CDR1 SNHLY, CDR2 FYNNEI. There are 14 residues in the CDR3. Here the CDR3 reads CASSGQGNNQPQHF. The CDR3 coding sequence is TGTGCCAGCAGTGGACAGGGGAACAATCAGCCCCAGCATTTT.

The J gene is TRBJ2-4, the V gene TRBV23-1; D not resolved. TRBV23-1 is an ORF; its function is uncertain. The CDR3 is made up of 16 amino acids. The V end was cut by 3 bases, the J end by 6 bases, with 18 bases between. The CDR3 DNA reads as TGCGCCAGCAGTCAGCCTTCGGGTGTTGGGGTAAACATTCAGTACTTC. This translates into CASSQPSGVGVNIQYF.

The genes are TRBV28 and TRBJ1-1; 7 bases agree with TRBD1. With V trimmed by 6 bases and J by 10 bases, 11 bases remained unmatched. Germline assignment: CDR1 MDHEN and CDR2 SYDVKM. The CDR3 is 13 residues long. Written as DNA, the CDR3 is TGTGCCAGCAGCCCGGACAGGCTTTCGGCAGCTTTCTTT. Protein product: CASSPDRLSAAFF.

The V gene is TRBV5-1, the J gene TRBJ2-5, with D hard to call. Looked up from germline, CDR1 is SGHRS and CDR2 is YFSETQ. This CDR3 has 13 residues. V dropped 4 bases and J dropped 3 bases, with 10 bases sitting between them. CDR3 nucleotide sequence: TGCGCCAGCAGCCCACTTCCTAAAGAGACCCAGTACTTC. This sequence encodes CASSPLPKETQYF.

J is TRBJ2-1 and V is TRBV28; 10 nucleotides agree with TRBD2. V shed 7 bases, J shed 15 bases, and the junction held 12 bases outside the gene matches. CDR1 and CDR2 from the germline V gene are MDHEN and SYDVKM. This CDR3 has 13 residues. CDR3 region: CASTRFLAGGAFF. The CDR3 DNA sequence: TGTGCCAGCACCCGCTTCTTAGCGGGGGGCGCGTTCTTC.

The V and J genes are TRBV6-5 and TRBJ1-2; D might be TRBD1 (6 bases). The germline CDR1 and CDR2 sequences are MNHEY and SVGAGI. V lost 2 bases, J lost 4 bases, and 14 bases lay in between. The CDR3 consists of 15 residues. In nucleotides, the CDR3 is TGTGCCAGCAGTTACACGGGGGGGCGCCGCTATGGCTACACCTTC. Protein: CASSYTGGRRYGYTF.

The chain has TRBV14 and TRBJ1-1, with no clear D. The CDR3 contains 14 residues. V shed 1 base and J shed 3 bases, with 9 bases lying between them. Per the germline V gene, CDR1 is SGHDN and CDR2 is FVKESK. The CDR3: CASSQGSGYTEAFF. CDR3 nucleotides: TGTGCCAGCAGCCAAGGGTCCGGGTACACTGAAGCTTTCTTT. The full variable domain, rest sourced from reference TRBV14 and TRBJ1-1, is EAGVTQFPSHSVIEKGQTVTLRCDPISGHDNLYWYRRVMGKEIKFLLHFVKESKQDESGMPNNRFLAERTGGTYSTLKVQPAELEDSGVYFCASSQGSGYTEAFFGQGTRLTVV.

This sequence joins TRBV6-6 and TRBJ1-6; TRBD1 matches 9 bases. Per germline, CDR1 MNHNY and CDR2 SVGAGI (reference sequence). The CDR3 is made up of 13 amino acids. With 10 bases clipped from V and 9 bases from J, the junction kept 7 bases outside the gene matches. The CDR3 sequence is CATNRGLGSPLHF. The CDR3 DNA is TGTGCCACCAACAGGGGGCTCGGTTCACCCCTCCACTTT.

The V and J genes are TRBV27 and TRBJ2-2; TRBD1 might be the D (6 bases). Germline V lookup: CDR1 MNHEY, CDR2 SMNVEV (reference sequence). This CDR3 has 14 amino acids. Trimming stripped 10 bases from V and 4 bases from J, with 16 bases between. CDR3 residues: CATSSRGLTGELFF. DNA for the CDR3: TGTGCCACCTCATCCAGGGGTCTCACCGGGGAGCTGTTTTTT.

CDR3 sequence (DNA): TGCGCCAGCAGCTTGGAGACGAAGACTGAAGCTTTCTTT. Translating it yields CASSLETKTEAFF. The gene calls are TRBV5-1 and TRBJ1-1; D is undetermined. V lost 0 bases to trimming and J lost 5 bases, with 8 bases between them. The germline V gene encodes CDR1 SGHRS and CDR2 YFSETQ. This CDR3 spans 13 amino acids.

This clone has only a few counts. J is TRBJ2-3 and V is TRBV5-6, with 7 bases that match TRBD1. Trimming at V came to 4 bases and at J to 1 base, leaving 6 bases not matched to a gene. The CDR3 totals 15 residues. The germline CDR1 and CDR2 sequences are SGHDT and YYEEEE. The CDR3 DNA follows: TGTGCCAGCAGCGACCCCGGGACAGGCACAGATACGCAGTATTTT. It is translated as CASSDPGTGTDTQYF.

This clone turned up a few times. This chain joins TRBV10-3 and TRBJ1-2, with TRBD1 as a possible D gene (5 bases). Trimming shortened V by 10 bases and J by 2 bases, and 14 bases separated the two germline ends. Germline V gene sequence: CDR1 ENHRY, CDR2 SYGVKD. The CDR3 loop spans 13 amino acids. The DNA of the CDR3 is TGTGCCACCCGTGGGACGTCCAACTATGGCTACACCTTC. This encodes CATRGTSNYGYTF.

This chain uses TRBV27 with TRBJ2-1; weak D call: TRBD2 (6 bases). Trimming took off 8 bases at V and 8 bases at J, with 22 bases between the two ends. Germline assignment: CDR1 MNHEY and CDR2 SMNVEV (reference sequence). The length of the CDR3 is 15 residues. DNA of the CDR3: TGTGCCAGCGGGGTCGGGACTTCCGGCCGCGATGAGCAGTTCTTC. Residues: CASGVGTSGRDEQFF.

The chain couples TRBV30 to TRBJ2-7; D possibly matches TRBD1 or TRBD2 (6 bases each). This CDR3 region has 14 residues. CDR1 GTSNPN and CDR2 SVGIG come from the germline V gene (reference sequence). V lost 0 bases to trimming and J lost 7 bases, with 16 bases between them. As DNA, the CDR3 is TGTGCCTGGAGTGTACGGAGGGGGTATAATGAGCAGTACTTC. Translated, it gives CAWSVRRGYNEQYF. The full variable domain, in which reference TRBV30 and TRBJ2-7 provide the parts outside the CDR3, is SQTIHQWPATLVQPVGSPLSLECTVEGTSNPNLYWYRQAAGRGLQLLFYSVGIGQISSEVPQNLSASRPQDRQFILSSKKLLLSDSGFYLCAWSVRRGYNEQYFGPGTRLTVT.

For the CDR3, the DNA is TGTGCCAGCAGCTTAGTCGCGGGGGGTCTCACAGATACGCAGTATTTT. Protein sequence: CASSLVAGGLTDTQYF. This rearrangement joins TRBV7-8 to TRBJ2-3; 8 bases align to TRBD2. Germline lookup yields CDR1 SGHVS and CDR2 FQNEAQ. With 1 base clipped from V and 2 bases from J, the junction kept 5 bases outside the gene matches. This CDR3 region has 16 residues.

The CDR3 coding sequence is TGTGCCAGCAGTGAATGGGCCGGAAACAATTCACCCCTCCACTTT. Translation: CASSEWAGNNSPLHF. The J gene is TRBJ1-6, the V gene TRBV25-1; no clear D gene. The germline V and J ends were trimmed by 1 base and 7 bases, with 11 bases remaining between them. Germline V gene sequence: CDR1 MGHDK, CDR2 SYGVNS. The CDR3 runs 15 residues.

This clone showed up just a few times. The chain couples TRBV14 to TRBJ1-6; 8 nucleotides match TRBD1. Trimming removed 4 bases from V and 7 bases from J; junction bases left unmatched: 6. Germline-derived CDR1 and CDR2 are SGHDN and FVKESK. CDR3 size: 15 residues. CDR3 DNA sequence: TGTGCCAGCAGCCTAGACAGGGGAAGAAATTCACCCCTCCACTTT. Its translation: CASSLDRGRNSPLHF.

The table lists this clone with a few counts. CDR3 region: CASSGPGLGTDTQYF. As DNA, the CDR3 is TGTGCCAGCAGTGGGCCGGGACTAGGCACAGATACGCAGTATTTT. The V call is TRBV6-5, the J call TRBJ2-3, with 8 bases fitting TRBD2. CDR1 and CDR2 (germline): MNHEY, SVGAGI. This CDR3 comprises 15 residues. V gave up 5 bases and J gave up 1 base; unmatched junction bases: 5.

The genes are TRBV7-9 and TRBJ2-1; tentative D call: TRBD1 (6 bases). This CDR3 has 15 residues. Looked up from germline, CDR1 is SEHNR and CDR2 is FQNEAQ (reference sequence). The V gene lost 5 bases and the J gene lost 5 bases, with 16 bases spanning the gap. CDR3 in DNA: TGTGCCAGCAGCCGAGGACAGTTGCCGGACAATGAGCAGTTCTTC. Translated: CASSRGQLPDNEQFF. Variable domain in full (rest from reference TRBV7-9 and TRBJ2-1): DTGVSQNPRHKITKRGQNVTFRCDPISEHNRLYWYRQTLGQGPEFLTYFQNEAQLEKSRLLSDRFSAERPKGSFSTLEIQRTEQGDSAMYLCASSRGQLPDNEQFFGPGTRLTVL.

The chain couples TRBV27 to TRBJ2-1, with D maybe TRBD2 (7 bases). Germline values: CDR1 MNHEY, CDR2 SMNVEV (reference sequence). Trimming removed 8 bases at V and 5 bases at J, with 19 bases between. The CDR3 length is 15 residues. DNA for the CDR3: TGTGCCAGCGCTCATCGGGGGGCCTACAACAATGAGCAGTTCTTC. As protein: CASAHRGAYNNEQFF.

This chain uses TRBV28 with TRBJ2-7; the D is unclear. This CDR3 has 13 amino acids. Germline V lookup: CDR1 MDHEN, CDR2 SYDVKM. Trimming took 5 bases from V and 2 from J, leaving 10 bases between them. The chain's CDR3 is CASSPSITYEQYF. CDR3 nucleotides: TGTGCCAGCAGTCCCAGCATAACCTACGAGCAGTACTTC.

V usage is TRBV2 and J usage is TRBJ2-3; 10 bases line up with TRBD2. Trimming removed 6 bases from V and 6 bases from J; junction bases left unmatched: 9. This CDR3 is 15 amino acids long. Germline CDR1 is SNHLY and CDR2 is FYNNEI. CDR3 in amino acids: CASRPSGGPTDTQYF. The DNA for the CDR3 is TGTGCCAGCAGGCCTAGCGGGGGCCCCACCGATACGCAGTATTTT. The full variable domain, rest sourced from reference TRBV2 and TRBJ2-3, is EPEVTQTPSHQVTQMGQEVILRCVPISNHLYFYWYRQILGQKVEFLVSFYNNEISEKSEIFDDQFSVERPDGSNFTLKIRSTKLEDSAMYFCASRPSGGPTDTQYFGPGTRLTVL.

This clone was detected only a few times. Here the CDR3 DNA reads TGTGCCAGCAGCTTCCTTATGGCGTCTACGCAGTATTTT. Protein sequence: CASSFLMASTQYF. The genes are TRBV5-6 and TRBJ2-3; D unclear. There are 13 residues in the CDR3. CDR1 and CDR2 from the germline V gene are SGHDT and YYEEEE. V was pared by 2 bases and J by 8 bases, with 12 bases between.